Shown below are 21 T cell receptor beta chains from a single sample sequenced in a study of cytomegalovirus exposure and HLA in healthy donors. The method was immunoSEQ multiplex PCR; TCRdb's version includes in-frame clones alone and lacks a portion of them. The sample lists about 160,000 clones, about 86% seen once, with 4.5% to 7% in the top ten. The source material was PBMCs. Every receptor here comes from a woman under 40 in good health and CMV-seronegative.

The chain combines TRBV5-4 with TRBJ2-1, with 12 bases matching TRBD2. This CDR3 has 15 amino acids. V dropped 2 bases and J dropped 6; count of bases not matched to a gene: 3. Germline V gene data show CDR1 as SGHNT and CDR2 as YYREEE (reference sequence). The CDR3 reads CASSFTSGRLNEQFF. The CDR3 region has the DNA TGTGCCAGCAGCTTTACTAGCGGGAGGCTCAATGAGCAGTTCTTC. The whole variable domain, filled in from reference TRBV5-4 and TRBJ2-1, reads ETGVTQSPTHLIKTRGQQVTLRCSSQSGHNTVSWYQQALGQGPQFIFQYYREEENGRGNFPPRFSGLQFPNYSSELNVNALELDDSALYLCASSFTSGRLNEQFFGPGTRLTVL.

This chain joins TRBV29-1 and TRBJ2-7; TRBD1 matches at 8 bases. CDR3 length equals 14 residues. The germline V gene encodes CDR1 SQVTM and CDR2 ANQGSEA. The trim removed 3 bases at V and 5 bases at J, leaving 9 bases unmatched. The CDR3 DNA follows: TGCAGCGTTGAGTTAGTGCCAGGGGGCGACGAGCAGTACTTC. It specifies CSVELVPGGDEQYF.

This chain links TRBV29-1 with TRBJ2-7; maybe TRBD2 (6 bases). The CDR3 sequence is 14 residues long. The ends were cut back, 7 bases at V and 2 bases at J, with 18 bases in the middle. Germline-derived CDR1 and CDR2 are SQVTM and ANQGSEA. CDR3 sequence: CSAAGTIGPYEQYF. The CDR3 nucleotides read TGCAGCGCTGCGGGGACCATTGGCCCCTACGAGCAGTACTTC.

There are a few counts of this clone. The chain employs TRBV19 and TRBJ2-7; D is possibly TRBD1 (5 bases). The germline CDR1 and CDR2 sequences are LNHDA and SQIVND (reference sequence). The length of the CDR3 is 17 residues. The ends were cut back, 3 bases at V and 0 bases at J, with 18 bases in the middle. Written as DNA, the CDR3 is TGTGCCAGTAGTATGAGTGGGGCGCAACCGAGCTCCTACGAGCAGTACTTC. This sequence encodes CASSMSGAQPSSYEQYF.

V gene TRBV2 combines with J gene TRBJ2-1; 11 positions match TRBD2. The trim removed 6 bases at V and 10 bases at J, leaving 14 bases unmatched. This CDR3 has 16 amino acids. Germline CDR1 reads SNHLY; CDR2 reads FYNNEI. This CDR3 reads CASRSLAGGKIAEQFF. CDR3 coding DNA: TGTGCCAGCAGATCATTAGCGGGGGGGAAAATTGCAGAGCAGTTCTTC.

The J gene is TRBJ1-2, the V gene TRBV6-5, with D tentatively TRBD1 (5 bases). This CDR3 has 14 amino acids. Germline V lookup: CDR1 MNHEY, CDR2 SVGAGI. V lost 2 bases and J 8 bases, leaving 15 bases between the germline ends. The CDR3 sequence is CASSYPGQGGGYTF. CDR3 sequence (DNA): TGTGCCAGCAGTTACCCGGGGCAGGGTGGCGGCTACACCTTC.

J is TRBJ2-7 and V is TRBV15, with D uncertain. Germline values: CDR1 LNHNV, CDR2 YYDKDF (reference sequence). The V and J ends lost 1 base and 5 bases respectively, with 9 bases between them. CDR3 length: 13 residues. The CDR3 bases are TGTGCCACCAGCAGAGGCGAGGTGAACGAGCAGTACTTC. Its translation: CATSRGEVNEQYF.

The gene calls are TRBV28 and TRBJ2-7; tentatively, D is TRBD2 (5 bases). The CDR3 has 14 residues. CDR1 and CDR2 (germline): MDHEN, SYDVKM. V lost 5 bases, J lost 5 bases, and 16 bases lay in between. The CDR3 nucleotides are TGTGCCAGCAGTCCCCACCCCGGGATAGACGAGCAGTACTTC. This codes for CASSPHPGIDEQYF. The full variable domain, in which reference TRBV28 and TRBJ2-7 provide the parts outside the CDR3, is DVKVTQSSRYLVKRTGEKVFLECVQDMDHENMFWYRQDPGLGLRLIYFSYDVKMKEKGDIPEGYSVSREKKERFSLILESASTNQTSMYLCASSPHPGIDEQYFGPGTRLTVT.

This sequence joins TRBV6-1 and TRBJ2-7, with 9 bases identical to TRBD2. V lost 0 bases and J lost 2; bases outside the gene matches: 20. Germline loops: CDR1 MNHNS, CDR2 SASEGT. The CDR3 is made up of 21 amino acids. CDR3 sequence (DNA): TGTGCCAGCAGTGAAGCCGCCGGGCGACTGCGTCTAGCGGGACTAACCTACGAGCAGTACTTC. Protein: CASSEAAGRLRLAGLTYEQYF.

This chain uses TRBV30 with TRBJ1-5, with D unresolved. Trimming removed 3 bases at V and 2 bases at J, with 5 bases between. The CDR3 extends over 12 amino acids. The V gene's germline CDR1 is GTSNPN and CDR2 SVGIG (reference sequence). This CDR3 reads CAWSRGNQPQHF. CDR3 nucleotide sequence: TGTGCCTGGAGCAGAGGCAATCAGCCCCAGCATTTT.

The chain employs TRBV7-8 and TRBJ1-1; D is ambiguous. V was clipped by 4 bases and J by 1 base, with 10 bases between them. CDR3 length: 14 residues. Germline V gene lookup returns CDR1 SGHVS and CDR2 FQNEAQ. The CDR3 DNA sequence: TGTGCCAGCAGCTCTAGACAAGAGAACACTGAAGCTTTCTTT. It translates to CASSSRQENTEAFF.

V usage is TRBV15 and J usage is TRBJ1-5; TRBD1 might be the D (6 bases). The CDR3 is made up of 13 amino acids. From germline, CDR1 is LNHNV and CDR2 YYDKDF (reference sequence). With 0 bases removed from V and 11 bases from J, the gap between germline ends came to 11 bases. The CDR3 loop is CATSREGRGAQHF. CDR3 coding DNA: TGTGCCACCAGCAGAGAGGGCAGGGGAGCCCAGCATTTT.

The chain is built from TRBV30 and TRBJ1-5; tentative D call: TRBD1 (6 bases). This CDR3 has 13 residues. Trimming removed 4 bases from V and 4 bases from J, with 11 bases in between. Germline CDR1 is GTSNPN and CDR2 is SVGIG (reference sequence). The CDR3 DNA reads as TGTGCCTGGATGGCGGGACAAAATCAGCCCCAGCATTTT. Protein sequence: CAWMAGQNQPQHF.

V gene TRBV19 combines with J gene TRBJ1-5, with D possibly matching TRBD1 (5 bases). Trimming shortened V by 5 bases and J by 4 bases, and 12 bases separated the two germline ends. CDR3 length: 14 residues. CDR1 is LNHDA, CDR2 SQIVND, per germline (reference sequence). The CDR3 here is CASSQRQWNQPQHF. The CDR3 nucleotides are TGTGCCAGTAGTCAGAGACAGTGGAATCAGCCCCAGCATTTT.

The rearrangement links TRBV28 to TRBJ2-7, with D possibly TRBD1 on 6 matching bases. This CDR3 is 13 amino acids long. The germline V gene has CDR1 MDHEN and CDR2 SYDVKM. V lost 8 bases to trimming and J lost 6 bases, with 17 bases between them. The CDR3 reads CASWKTGNAEQYF. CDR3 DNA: TGTGCCAGCTGGAAAACAGGGAACGCCGAGCAGTACTTC.

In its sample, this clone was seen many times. The chain's CDR3 is CASSEGAGGNQPQHF. The CDR3 coding sequence is TGTGCCAGCAGTGAAGGGGCAGGGGGCAATCAGCCCCAGCATTTT. This chain joins TRBV6-1 and TRBJ1-5, with a possible D match to TRBD1 (6 bases). The V end was cut by 1 base, the J end by 2 bases, with 9 bases between. The CDR3 consists of 15 residues. CDR1 and CDR2 from the germline V gene are MNHNS and SASEGT.

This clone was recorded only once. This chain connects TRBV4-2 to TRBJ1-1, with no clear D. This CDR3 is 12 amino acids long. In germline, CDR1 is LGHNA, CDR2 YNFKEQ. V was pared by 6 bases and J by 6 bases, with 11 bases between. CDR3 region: CASRPESAEAFF. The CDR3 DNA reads TGTGCCAGCAGACCGGAATCAGCTGAAGCTTTCTTT.

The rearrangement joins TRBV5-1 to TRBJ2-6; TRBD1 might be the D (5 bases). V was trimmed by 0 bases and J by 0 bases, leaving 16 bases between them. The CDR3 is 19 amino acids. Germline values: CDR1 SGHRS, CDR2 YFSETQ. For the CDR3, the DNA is TGCGCCAGCAGCTTGGCCTCGGTGGATAGGGGCTCTGGGGCCAACGTCCTGACTTTC. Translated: CASSLASVDRGSGANVLTF.

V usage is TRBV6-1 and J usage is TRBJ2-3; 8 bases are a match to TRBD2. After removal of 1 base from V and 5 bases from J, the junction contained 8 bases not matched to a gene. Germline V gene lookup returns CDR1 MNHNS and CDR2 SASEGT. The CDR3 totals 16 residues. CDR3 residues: CASSEGIGGAVDTQYF. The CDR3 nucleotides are TGTGCCAGCAGTGAAGGAATCGGGGGGGCGGTAGATACGCAGTATTTT.

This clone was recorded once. CDR3 nucleotides: TGTGCCAGCAGTTTAAATCCCCCCCCACAGGCCTACGAGCAGTACTTC. Translating gives CASSLNPPPQAYEQYF. This sequence joins TRBV28 and TRBJ2-7; weak D call: TRBD1 (5 bases). This CDR3 is built from 16 residues. Germline-derived CDR1 and CDR2 are MDHEN and SYDVKM. Between the trimmed V and J ends, which lost 2 bases and 2 bases, there was a span of 16 bases.

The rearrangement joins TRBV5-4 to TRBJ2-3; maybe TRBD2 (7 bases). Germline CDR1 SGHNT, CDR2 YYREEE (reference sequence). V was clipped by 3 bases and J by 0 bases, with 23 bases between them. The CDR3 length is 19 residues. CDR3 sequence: CASSSIRGGGPTSTDTQYF. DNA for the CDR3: TGTGCCAGCAGCTCCATCCGGGGCGGGGGCCCTACTAGCACAGATACGCAGTATTTT. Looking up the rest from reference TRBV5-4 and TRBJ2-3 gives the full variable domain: ETGVTQSPTHLIKTRGQQVTLRCSSQSGHNTVSWYQQALGQGPQFIFQYYREEENGRGNFPPRFSGLQFPNYSSELNVNALELDDSALYLCASSSIRGGGPTSTDTQYFGPGTRLTVL.